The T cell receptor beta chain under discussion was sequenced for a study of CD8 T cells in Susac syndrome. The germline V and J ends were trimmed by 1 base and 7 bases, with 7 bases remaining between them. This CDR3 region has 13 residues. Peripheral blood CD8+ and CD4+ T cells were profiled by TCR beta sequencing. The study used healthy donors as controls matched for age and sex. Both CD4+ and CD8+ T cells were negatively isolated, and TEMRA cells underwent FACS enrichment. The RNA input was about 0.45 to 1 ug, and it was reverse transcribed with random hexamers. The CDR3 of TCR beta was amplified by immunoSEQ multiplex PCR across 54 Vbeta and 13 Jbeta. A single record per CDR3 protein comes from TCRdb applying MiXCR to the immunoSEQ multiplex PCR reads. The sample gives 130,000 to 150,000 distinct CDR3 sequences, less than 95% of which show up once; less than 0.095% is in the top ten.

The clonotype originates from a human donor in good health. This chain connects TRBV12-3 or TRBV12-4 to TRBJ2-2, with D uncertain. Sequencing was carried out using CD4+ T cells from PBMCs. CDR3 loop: CASSLVESGELFF. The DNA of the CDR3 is TGTGCCAGCAGTTTAGTAGAGAGCGGGGAGCTGTTTTTT.